The 11 T cell receptor beta chains presented below share a single source sample, sequenced in a study of siplizumab effects on memory and regulatory T cells. TCRdb keeps only in-frame clones here, not all; method: immunoSEQ multiplex PCR. Among fewer than 120,000 clones listed, roughly 92% were seen once. What was sequenced was CD4+ T cells sorted from blood. The receptors here all came from a human donor in good health.

The chain uses TRBV19 and TRBJ2-5, with TRBD1 matching over 7 bases. This CDR3 comprises 14 residues. Germline assignment: CDR1 LNHDA and CDR2 SQIVND (reference sequence). Trimming removed 6 bases from V and 6 bases from J; junction bases left unmatched: 10. The CDR3 reads CASRNRGAGQTQYF. DNA for the CDR3: TGTGCCAGTAGGAACAGGGGAGCCGGTCAGACCCAGTACTTC.

The chain carries TRBV29-1 and TRBJ1-1, with a tentative D call TRBD1 (5 bases). The CDR3 is 13 residues long. Germline lookup yields CDR1 SQVTM and CDR2 ANQGSEA. V was clipped by 3 bases and J by 3 bases, with 11 bases between them. The DNA of the CDR3 is TGCAGCGTTGATAGGGACGAATACACTGAAGCTTTCTTT. It yields the protein CSVDRDEYTEAFF.

In regard to this clone: One end of the junction does not line up with germline, which may come from a read error. This rearrangement joins TRBV7-7 to TRBJ2-3, with 8 positions matching TRBD1. Germline loops: CDR1 SSHAT, CDR2 FNYEAQ (reference sequence). CDR3 length equals 16 residues. The chain's CDR3 is CASSAGGVTSTDTQYF. The DNA for the CDR3 is TGTGCTAGCAGCGCAGGGGGCGTAACTAGCACAGATACGCAGTATTTT.

The chain has TRBV7-9 and TRBJ1-1; no clear D gene. Germline V CDR1 and CDR2: SEHNR, FQNEAQ (reference sequence). Deletions cut 2 bases from V and 11 bases from J, with 15 bases between. The CDR3 contains 13 residues. The DNA for the CDR3 is TGTGCCAGCAGCTTAATGAAAACGAGGGAGGCTTTCTTT. It translates to CASSLMKTREAFF.

The genes are TRBV10-3 and TRBJ1-2; TRBD1 aligns across 12 bases. The CDR3 extends over 14 amino acids. V lost 11 bases and J lost 10; bases outside the gene matches: 14. Germline CDR1 ENHRY, CDR2 SYGVKD. DNA of the CDR3: TGTGCCCTACAGAAGGGACAGGGGGCATTGGTCTACACCTTC. This encodes CALQKGQGALVYTF.

As concerns this clone: Germline is not matched at one junction end, which may reflect a read error. For the CDR3, the DNA is TGTGCCAGCAGTAACGGACAGGAGCCGTACTTC. Protein: CASSNGQEPYF. The J gene is TRBJ2-7, the V gene TRBV6-5, with 7 bases aligning to TRBD1. CDR1 MNHEY and CDR2 SVGAGI come from the germline V gene. The CDR3 contains 11 residues.

This chain joins TRBV5-4 and TRBJ2-5; tentatively, D is TRBD1 or TRBD2 (5 bases each). The germline V gene has CDR1 SGHNT and CDR2 YYREEE (reference sequence). Trimming took 1 base from V and 9 from J, leaving 13 bases between them. CDR3 length equals 13 residues. The CDR3 sequence: CASSLSGLGAQYF. The CDR3 region has the DNA TGTGCCAGCAGCTTGTCAGGGCTCGGGGCCCAGTACTTC.

V gene TRBV7-9 combines with J gene TRBJ2-7, with D unresolved. Between the trimmed V and J ends, which lost 6 bases and 2 bases, there was a span of 8 bases. The V gene's germline CDR1 is SEHNR and CDR2 FQNEAQ (reference sequence). CDR3 length: 12 residues. This CDR3 is CASSHDAYEQYF. CDR3 DNA sequence: TGTGCCAGCAGTCACGACGCCTACGAGCAGTACTTC.

This chain uses TRBV4-1 with TRBJ1-4; a weak D match, TRBD1 (5 bases). Between the trimmed V and J ends, which lost 4 bases and 2 bases, there was a span of 11 bases. Germline loops: CDR1 MGHRA, CDR2 YSYEKL. The CDR3 contains 15 residues. The CDR3: CASSRAGTTNEKLFF. CDR3 bases: TGCGCCAGCAGCCGTGCAGGGACTACTAATGAAAAACTGTTTTTT.

This clone was picked up one time. The chain links TRBV30 to TRBJ2-5, with D tentatively TRBD1 (6 bases). With 0 bases removed from V and 5 bases from J, the gap between germline ends came to 10 bases. This CDR3 has 13 residues. Germline loops: CDR1 GTSNPN, CDR2 SVGIG (reference sequence). In DNA, the CDR3 is TGTGCCTGGAGTGTTACAGGGTTGGAGACCCAGTACTTC. This sequence encodes CAWSVTGLETQYF.

The V gene is TRBV27, the J gene TRBJ1-2; 11 bases fit TRBD1. CDR1 and CDR2 (germline): MNHEY, SMNVEV (reference sequence). The CDR3 runs to 15 residues. The J segment lost 7 bases and the V segment lost 3 bases, leaving 7 bases of the junction unmatched. The CDR3 nucleotides read TGTGCCAGCAGTTTCAGGGACAGGGGGGCTCGTGGCTACACCTTC. Its translation is CASSFRDRGARGYTF.